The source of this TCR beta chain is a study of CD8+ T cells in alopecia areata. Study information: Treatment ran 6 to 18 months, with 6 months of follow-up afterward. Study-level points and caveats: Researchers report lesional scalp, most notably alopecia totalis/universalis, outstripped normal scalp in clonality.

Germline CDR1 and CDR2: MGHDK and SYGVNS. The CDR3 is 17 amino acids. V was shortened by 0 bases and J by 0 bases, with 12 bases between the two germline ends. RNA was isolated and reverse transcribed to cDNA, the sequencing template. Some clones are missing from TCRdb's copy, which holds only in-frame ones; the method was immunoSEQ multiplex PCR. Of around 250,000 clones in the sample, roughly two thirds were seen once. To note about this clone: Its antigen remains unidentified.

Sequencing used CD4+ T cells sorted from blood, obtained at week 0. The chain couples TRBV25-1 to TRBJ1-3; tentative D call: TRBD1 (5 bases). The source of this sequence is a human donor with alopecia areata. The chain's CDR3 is CASSEYGDGISGNTIYF. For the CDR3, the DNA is TGTGCCAGCAGTGAATACGGGGACGGTATCTCTGGAAACACCATATATTTT.